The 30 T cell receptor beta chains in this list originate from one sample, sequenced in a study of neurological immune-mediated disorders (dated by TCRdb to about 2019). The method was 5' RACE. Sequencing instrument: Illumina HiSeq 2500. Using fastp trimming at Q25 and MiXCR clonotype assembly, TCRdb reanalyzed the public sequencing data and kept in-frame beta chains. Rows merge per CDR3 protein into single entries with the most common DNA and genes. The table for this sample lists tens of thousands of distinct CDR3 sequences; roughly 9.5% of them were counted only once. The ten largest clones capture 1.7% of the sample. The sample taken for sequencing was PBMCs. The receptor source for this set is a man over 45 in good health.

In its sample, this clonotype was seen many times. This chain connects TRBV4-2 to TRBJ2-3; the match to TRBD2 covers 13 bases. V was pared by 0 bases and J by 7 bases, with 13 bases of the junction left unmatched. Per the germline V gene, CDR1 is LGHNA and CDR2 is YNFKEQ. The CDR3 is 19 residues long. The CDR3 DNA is TGTGCCAGCAGCCAAGAACCCCGGACTAGCGGGAGCATCAGGTATACGCAGTATTTT. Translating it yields CASSQEPRTSGSIRYTQYF.

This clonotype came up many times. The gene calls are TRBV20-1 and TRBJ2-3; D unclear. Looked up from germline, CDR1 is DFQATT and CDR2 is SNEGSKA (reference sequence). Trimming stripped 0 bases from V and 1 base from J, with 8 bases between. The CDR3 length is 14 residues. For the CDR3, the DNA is TGCAGTGCTAGAGATTCGGCGGGCACAGATACGCAGTATTTT. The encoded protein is CSARDSAGTDTQYF.

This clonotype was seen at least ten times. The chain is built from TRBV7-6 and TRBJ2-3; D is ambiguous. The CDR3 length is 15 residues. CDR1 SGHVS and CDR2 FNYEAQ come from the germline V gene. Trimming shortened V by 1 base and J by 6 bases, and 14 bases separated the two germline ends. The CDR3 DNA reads TGTGCCAGCAGCTTAGGGGTGACCCCCACGGATACGCAGTATTTT. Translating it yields CASSLGVTPTDTQYF.

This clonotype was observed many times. Written as DNA, the CDR3 is TGTGCCAGCAGTTTCGGGGGGGCCACAGAGACCCAGTACTTC. Translating it yields CASSFGGATETQYF. V gene TRBV28 combines with J gene TRBJ2-5, with 8 positions matching TRBD2. Germline CDR1 is MDHEN and CDR2 is SYDVKM. The V gene end was trimmed by 3 bases and the J gene end by 4 bases; junction bases not matched to a gene: 4. This CDR3 has 14 residues.

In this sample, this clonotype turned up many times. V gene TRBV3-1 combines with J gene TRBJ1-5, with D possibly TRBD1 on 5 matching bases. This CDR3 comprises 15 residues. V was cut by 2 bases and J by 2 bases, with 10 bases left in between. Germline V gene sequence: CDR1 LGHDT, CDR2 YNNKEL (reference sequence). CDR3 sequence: CASSQFPGGNQPQHF. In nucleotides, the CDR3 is TGTGCCAGCAGCCAATTTCCGGGGGGCAATCAGCCCCAGCATTTT. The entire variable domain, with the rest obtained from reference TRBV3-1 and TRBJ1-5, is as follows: DTAVSQTPKYLVTQMGNDKSIKCEQNLGHDTMYWYKQDSKKFLKIMFSYNNKELIINETVPNRFSPKSPDKAHLNLHINSLELGDSAVYFCASSQFPGGNQPQHFGDGTRLSIL.

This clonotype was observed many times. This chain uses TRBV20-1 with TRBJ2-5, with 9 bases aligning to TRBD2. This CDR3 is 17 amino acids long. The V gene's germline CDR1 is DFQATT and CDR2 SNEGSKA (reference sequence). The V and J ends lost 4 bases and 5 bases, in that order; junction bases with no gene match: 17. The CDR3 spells CSAMAGGAGGPRETQYF. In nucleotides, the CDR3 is TGCAGTGCTATGGCGGGTGGGGCGGGAGGGCCTAGGGAGACCCAGTACTTC.

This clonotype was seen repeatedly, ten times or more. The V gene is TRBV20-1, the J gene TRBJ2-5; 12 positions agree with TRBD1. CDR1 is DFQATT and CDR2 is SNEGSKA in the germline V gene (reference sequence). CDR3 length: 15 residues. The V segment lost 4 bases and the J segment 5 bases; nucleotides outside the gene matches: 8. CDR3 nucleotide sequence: TGCAGTGCTAACCCCCGGGACAGGGGGCTGGAGACCCAGTACTTC. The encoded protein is CSANPRDRGLETQYF.

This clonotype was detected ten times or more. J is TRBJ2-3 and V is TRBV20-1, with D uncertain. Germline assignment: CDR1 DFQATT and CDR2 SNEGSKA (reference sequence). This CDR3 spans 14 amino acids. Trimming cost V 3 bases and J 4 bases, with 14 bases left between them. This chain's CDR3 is CSASPSVAPDTQYF. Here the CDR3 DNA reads TGCAGTGCTAGTCCGAGTGTTGCTCCAGATACGCAGTATTTT.

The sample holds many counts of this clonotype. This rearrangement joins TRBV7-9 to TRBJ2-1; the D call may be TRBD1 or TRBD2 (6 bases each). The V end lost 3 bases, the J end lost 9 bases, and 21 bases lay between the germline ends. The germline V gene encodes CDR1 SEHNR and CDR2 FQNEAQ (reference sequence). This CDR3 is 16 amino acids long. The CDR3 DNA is TGTGCCAGCAGCTTCCGGGGGAACAACAGGGTGAGTGAGCAGTTCTTC. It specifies CASSFRGNNRVSEQFF.

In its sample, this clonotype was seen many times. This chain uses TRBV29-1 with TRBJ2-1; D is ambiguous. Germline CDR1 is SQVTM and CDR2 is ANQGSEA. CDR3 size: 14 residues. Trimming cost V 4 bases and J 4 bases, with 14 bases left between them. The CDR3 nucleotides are TGCAGCGTTGGGTACCGTTCCGCATACAATGAGCAGTTCTTC. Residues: CSVGYRSAYNEQFF.

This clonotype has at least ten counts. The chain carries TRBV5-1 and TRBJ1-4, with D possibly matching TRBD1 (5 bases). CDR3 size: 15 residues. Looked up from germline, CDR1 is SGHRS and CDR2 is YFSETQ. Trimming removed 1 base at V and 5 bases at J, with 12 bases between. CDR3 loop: CASSLNGAGNEKLFF. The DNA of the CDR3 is TGCGCCAGCAGCTTGAATGGCGCAGGGAATGAAAAACTGTTTTTT.

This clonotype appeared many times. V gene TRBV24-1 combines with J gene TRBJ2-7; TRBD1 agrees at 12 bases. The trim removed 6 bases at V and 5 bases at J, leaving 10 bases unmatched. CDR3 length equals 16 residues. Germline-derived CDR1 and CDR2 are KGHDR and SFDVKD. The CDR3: CATSSGTGGAYDEQYF. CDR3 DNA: TGTGCCACCAGTAGTGGGACAGGGGGCGCGTACGACGAGCAGTACTTC.

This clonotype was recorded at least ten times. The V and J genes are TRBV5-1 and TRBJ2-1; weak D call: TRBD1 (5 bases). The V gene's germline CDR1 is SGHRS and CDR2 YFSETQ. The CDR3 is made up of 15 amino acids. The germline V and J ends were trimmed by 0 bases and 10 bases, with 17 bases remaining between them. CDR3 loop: CASSLEVWGNWEQFF. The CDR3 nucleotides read TGCGCCAGCAGCTTGGAGGTATGGGGCAATTGGGAGCAGTTCTTC.

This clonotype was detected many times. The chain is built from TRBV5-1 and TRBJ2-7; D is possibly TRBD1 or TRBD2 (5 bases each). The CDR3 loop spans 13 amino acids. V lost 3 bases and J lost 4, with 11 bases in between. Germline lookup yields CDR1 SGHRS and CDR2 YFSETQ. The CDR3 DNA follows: TGCGCCAGCAGCTCTGGGACGGTGTACGAGCAGTACTTC. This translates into CASSSGTVYEQYF.

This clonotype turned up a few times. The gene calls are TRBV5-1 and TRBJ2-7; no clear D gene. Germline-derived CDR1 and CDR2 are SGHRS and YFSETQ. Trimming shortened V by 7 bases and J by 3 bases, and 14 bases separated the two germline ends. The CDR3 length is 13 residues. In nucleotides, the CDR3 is TGCGCCAGCGGACCGTTAGGAAACTACGAGCAGTACTTC. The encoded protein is CASGPLGNYEQYF.

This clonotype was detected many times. Here the CDR3 DNA reads TGCGCCAGCAGCCCCTCCGACAGAATCAATCAGCCCCAGCATTTT. Residues: CASSPSDRINQPQHF. The chain carries TRBV5-1 and TRBJ1-5; TRBD1 might be the D (5 bases). Germline lookup yields CDR1 SGHRS and CDR2 YFSETQ. This CDR3 is 15 amino acids long. V was shortened by 4 bases and J by 3 bases, with 14 bases between the two germline ends.

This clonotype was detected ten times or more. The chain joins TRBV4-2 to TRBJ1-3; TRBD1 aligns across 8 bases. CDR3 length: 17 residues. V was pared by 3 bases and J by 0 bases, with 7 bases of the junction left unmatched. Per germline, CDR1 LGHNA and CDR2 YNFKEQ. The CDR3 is CASSQGQAILSGNTIYF. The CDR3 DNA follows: TGTGCCAGCAGCCAGGGACAGGCAATACTCTCTGGAAACACCATATATTTT.

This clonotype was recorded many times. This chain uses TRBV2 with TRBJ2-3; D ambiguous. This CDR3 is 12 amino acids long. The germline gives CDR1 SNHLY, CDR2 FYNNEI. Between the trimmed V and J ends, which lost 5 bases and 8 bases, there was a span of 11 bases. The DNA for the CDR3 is TGTGCCAGCAGTTATGGCACCTCTACGCAGTATTTT. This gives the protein CASSYGTSTQYF. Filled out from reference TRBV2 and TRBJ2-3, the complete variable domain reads EPEVTQTPSHQVTQMGQEVILRCVPISNHLYFYWYRQILGQKVEFLVSFYNNEISEKSEIFDDQFSVERPDGSNFTLKIRSTKLEDSAMYFCASSYGTSTQYFGPGTRLTVL.

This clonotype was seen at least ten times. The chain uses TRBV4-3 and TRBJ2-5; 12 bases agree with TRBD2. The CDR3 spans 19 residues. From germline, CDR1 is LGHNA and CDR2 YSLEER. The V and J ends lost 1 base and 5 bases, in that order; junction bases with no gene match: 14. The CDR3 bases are TGCGCCAGCAGCCAAGGCCTCCCCTCTAGCGGGAGGGCCCGGGAGACCCAGTACTTC. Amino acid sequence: CASSQGLPSSGRARETQYF.

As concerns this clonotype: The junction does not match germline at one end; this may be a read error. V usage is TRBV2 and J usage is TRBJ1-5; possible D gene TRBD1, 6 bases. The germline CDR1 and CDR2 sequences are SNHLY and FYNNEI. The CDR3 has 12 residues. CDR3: CASSGGPQPRHF. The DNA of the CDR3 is TGTGCCAGCAGTGGGGGGCCTCAGCCCCGGCATTTT.

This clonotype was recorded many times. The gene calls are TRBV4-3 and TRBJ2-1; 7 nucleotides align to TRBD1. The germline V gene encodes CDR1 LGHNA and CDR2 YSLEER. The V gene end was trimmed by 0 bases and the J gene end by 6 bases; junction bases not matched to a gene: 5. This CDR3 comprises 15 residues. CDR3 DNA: TGCGCCAGCAGCCAAGATCGCGCAGGGGGCAATGAGCAGTTCTTC. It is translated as CASSQDRAGGNEQFF.

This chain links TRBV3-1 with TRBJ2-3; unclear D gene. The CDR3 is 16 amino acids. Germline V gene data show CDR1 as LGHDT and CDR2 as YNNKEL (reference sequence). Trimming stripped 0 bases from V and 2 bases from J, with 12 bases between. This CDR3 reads CASSQDQSNPTDTQYF. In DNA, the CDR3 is TGTGCCAGCAGCCAAGATCAATCTAATCCCACAGATACGCAGTATTTT.

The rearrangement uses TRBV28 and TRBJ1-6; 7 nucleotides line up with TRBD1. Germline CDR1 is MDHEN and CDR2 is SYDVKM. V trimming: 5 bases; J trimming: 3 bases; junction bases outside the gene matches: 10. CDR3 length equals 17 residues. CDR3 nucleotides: TGTGCCAGCAGTCGTGACAGGGAGGTTTACTATAATTCACCCCTCCACTTT. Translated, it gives CASSRDREVYYNSPLHF.

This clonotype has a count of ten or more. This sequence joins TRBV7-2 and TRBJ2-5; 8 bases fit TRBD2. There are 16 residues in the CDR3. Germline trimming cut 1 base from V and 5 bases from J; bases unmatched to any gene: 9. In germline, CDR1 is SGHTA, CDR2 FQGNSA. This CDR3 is CASSLGNSGDWETQYF. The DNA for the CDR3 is TGTGCCAGCAGCTTAGGGAATAGCGGGGATTGGGAGACCCAGTACTTC.

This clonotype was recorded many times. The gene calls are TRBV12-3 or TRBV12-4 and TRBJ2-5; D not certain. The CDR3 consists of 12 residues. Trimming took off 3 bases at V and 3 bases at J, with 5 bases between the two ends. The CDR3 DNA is TGTGCCAGCAGTTTGGTGAAAGAGACCCAGTACTTC. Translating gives CASSLVKETQYF.

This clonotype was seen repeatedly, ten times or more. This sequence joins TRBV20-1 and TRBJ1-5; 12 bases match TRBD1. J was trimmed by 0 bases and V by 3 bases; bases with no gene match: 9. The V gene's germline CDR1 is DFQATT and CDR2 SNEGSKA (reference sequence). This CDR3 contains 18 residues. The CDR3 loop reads CSARGGTGGAGSNQPQHF. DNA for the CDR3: TGCAGTGCTAGGGGGGGGACAGGGGGCGCAGGTAGCAATCAGCCCCAGCATTTT.

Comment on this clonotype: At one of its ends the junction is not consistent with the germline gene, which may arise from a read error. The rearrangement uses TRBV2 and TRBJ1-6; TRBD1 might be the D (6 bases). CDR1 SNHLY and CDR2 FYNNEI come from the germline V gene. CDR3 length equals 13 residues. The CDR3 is CVSNREYNSPLHF. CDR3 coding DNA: TGTGTCAGCAACAGGGAATATAATTCACCCCTCCACTTT. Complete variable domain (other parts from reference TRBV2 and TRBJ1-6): EPEVTQTPSHQVTQMGQEVILRCVPISNHLYFYWYRQILGQKVEFLVSFYNNEISEKSEIFDDQFSVERPDGSNFTLKIRSTKLEDSAMYFCVSNREYNSPLHFGNGTRLTVT.

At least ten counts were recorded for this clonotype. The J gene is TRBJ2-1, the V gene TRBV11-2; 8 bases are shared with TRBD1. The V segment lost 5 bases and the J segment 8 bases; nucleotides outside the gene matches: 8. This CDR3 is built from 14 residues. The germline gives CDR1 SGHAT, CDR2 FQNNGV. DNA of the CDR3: TGTGCCAGCAGCCTATGGACAGGGCGGGATGAGCAGTTCTTC. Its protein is CASSLWTGRDEQFF. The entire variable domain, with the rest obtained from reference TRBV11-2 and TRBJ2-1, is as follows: EAGVAQSPRYKIIEKRQSVAFWCNPISGHATLYWYQQILGQGPKLLIQFQNNGVVDDSQLPKDRFSAERLKGVDSTLKIQPAKLEDSAVYLCASSLWTGRDEQFFGPGTRLTVL.

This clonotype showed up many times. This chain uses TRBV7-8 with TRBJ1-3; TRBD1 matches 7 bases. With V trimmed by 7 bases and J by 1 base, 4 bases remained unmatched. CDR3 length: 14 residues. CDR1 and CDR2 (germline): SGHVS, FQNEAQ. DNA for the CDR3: TGTGCCAGCAACAAGACAGGGTCTGGAAACACCATATATTTT. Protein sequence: CASNKTGSGNTIYF.

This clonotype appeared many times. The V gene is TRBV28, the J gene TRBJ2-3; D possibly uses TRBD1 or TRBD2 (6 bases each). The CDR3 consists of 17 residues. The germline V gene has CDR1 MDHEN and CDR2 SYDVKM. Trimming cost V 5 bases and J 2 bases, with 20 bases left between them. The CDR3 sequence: CASSRVPGAFLTDTQYF. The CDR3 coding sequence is TGTGCCAGCAGTCGGGTCCCGGGGGCGTTCCTCACAGATACGCAGTATTTT.